The clone carrying this T cell receptor beta chain counts as medium-sized. The antigen is not known. This specimen comes from a study of spatial heterogeneity in lung cancer. General study results and limits: Higher tumor mutation counts went along with higher counts of expanded intratumoral alpha and beta TCRs.

Described time point: sample taken at primary tumor resection. TCRdb itself ran the 5' RACE reads through MiXCR, one entry per CDR3 protein. The sample includes under 850 distinct CDR3 sequences, around 6.4% of them seen just once. This material consisted of lung tumor tissue, taken at surgery. This clonotype originated in a female donor with early-stage non-small cell lung cancer.

CDR3 nucleotide sequence: TGTGCCAGCAGCTTCGCAGGGGAAAGCTCCTACGAGCAGTACTTC. Amino acid sequence: CASSFAGESSYEQYF. This sequence joins TRBV5-4 and TRBJ2-7, with a weak D call TRBD1 (6 bases). CDR3 size: 15 residues. The V gene lost 2 bases and the J gene lost 0 bases, with 12 bases spanning the gap. The germline CDR1 and CDR2 sequences are SGHNT and YYREEE (reference sequence). The complete variable domain, with remaining parts taken from reference TRBV5-4 and TRBJ2-7, reads ETGVTQSPTHLIKTRGQQVTLRCSSQSGHNTVSWYQQALGQGPQFIFQYYREEENGRGNFPPRFSGLQFPNYSSELNVNALELDDSALYLCASSFAGESSYEQYFGPGTRLTVT.